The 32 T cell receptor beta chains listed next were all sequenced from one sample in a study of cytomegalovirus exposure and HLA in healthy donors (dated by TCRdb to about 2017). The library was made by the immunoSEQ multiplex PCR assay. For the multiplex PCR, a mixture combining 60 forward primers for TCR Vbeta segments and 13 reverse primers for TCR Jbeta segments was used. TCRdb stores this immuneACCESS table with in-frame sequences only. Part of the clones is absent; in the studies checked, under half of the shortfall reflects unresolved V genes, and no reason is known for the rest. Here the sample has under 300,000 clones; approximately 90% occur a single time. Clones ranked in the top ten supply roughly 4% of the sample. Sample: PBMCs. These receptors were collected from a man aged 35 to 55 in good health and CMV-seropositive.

CDR3 protein: CASSRDNTDTQYF. The CDR3 nucleotides read TGTGCCAGCAGCCGGGACAACACAGATACGCAGTATTTT. The J gene is TRBJ2-3, the V gene TRBV7-8, with D maybe TRBD1 (6 bases). The CDR3 runs to 13 residues. The germline CDR1 and CDR2 sequences are SGHVS and FQNEAQ. V was shortened by 5 bases and J by 2 bases, with 8 bases between the two germline ends.

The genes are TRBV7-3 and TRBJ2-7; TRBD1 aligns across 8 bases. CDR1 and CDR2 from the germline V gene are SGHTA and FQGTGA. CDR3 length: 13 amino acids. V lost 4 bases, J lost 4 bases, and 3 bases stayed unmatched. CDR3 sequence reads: CASSYTGGYEQYF. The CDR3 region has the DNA TGTGCCAGCAGCTATACAGGGGGGTACGAGCAGTACTTC.

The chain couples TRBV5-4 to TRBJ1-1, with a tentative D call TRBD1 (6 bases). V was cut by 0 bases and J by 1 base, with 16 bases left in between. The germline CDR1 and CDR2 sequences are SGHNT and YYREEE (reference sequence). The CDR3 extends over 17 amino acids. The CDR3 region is CASSLDVVGGRNTEAFF. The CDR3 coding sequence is TGTGCCAGCAGCTTGGACGTAGTAGGGGGTCGGAACACTGAAGCTTTCTTT.

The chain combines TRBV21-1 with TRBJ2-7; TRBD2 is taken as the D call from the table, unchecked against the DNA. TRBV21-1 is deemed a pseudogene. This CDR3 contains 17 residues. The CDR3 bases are TGTGCCAGCAGCCCTGGGGGAGGGTACACTAGCTCCTACGAGCAGTACTTC. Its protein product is CASSPGGGYTSSYEQYF.

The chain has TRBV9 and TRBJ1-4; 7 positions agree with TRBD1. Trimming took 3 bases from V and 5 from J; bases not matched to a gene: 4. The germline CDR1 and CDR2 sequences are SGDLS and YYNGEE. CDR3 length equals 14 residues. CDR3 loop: CASSEGQRNEKLFF. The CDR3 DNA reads TGTGCCAGCAGCGAGGGACAGCGGAATGAAAAACTGTTTTTT.

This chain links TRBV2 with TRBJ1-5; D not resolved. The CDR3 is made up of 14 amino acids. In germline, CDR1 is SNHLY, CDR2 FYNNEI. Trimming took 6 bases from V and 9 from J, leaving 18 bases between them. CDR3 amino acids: CASRRLEGARPQHF. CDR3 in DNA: TGTGCCAGCAGGAGGTTGGAGGGTGCGAGGCCCCAGCATTTT.

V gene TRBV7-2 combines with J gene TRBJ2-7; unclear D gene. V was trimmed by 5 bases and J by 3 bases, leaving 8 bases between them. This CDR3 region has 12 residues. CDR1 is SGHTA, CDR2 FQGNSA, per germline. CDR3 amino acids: CASSRYSYEQYF. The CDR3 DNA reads TGTGCCAGCAGCCGTTACAGCTACGAGCAGTACTTC.

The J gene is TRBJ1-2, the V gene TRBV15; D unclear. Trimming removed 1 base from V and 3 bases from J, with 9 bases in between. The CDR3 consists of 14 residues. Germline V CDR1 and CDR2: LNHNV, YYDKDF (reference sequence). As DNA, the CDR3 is TGTGCCACCAGCAGAGTCCAAGGAGACTATGGCTACACCTTC. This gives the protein CATSRVQGDYGYTF.

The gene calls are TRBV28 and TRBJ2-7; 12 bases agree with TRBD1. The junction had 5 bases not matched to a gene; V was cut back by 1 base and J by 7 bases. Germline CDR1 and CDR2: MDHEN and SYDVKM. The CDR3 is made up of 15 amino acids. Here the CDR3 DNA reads TGTGCCAGCAGTTTATTGGGACAGGGGGCGAGTGAGCAGTACTTC. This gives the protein CASSLLGQGASEQYF.

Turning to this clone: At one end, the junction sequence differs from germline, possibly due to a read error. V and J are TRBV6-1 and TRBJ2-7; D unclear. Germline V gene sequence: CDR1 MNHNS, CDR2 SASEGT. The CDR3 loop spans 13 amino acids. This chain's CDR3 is CASSEGASYEQCF. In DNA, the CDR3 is TGTGCCAGCAGTGAAGGGGCCAGCTACGAGCAGTGCTTC.

The CDR3 DNA reads TGTGCCAGCAGCTCTGTTACACTAGCGGTTAGCTCCTACGAGCAGTACTTC. It yields the protein CASSSVTLAVSSYEQYF. The rearrangement links TRBV21-1 to TRBJ2-7; TRBD2, the table's D call, was not compared with the DNA. TRBV21-1 counts as a pseudogene. The CDR3 has 17 residues.

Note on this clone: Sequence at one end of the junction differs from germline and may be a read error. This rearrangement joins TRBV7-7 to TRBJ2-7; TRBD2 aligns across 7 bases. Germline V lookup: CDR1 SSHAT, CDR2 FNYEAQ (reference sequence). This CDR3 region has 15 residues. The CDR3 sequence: CASSLEGLAVYEQYF. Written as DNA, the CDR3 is TGTGCTAGCAGCTTAGAAGGGCTAGCGGTTTACGAGCAGTACTTC.

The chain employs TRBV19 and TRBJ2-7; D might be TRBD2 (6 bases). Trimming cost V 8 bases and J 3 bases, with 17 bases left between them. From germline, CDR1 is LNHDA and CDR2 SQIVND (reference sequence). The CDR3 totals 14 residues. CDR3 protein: CASSEGPAGYEQYF. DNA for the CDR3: TGTGCCAGTTCGGAAGGTCCAGCGGGCTACGAGCAGTACTTC.

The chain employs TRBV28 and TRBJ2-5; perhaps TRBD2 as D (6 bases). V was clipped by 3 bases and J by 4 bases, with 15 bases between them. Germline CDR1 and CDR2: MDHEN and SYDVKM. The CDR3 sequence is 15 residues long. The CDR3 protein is CASSLQRVRGETQYF. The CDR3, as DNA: TGTGCCAGCAGTTTGCAGCGGGTGAGAGGAGAGACCCAGTACTTC.

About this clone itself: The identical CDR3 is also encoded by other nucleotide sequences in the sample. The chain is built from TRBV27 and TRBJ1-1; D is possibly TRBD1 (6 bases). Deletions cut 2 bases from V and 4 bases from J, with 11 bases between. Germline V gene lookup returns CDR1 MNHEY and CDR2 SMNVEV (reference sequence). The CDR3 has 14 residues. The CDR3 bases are TGTGCCAGCAGTTTACAGGGGCTAGGCACTGAAGCTTTCTTT. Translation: CASSLQGLGTEAFF.

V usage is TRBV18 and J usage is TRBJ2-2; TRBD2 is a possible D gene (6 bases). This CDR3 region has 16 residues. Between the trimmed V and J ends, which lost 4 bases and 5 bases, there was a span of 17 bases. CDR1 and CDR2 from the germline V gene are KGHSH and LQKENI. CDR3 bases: TGTGCCAGCTCACTACATGGAGGGCCGGGGACCGGGGAGCTGTTTTTT. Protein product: CASSLHGGPGTGELFF.

This CDR3 reads CASSLYRDRAYEQYF. The CDR3, as DNA: TGTGCCAGCAGCCTGTACCGGGACAGGGCCTACGAGCAGTACTTC. The chain carries TRBV7-8 and TRBJ2-7; the match to TRBD1 covers 9 bases. V lost 5 bases and J lost 2; bases outside the gene matches: 7. Per germline, CDR1 SGHVS and CDR2 FQNEAQ. The CDR3 totals 15 residues.

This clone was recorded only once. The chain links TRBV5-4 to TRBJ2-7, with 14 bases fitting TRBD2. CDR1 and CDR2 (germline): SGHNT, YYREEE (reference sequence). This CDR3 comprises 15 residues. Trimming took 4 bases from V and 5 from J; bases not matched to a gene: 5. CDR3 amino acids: CASSPGLAGGNEQYF. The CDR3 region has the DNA TGTGCCAGCAGCCCCGGACTAGCGGGAGGCAACGAGCAGTACTTC. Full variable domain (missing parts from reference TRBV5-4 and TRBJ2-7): ETGVTQSPTHLIKTRGQQVTLRCSSQSGHNTVSWYQQALGQGPQFIFQYYREEENGRGNFPPRFSGLQFPNYSSELNVNALELDDSALYLCASSPGLAGGNEQYFGPGTRLTVT.

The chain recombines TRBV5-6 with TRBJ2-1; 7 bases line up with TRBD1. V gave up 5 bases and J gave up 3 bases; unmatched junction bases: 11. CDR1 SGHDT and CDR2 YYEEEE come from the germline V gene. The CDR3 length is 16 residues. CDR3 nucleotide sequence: TGTGCCAGCAGTTCCGGGACAGCCGATTTCTACAATGAGCAGTTCTTC. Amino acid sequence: CASSSGTADFYNEQFF.

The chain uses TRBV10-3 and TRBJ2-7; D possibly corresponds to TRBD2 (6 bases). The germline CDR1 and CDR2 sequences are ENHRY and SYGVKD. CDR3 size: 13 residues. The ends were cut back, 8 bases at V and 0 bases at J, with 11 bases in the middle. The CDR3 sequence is CAIGGLSSYEQYF. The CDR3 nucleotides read TGTGCCATCGGGGGACTGAGCTCCTACGAGCAGTACTTC.

The CDR3 is CASSQKSDSNQPQHF. The CDR3 nucleotides read TGTGCCAGCAGCCAAAAGTCAGATAGCAATCAGCCCCAGCATTTT. The chain recombines TRBV14 with TRBJ1-5; no definite D call. The CDR3 has 15 amino acids. Germline V gene lookup returns CDR1 SGHDN and CDR2 FVKESK. V was shortened by 2 bases and J by 0 bases, with 8 bases between the two germline ends.

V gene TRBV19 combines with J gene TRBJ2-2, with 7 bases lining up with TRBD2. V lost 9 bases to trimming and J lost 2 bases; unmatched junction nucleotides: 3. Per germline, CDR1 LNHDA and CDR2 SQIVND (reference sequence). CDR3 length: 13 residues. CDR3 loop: CASGRPNTGELFF. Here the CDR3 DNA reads TGTGCCAGCGGGAGGCCCAACACCGGGGAGCTGTTTTTT.

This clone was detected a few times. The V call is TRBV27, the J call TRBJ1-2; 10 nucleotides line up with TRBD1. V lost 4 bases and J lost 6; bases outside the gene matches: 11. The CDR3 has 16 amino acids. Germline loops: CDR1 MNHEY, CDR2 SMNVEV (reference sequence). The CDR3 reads CASSSRVADRGHGYTF. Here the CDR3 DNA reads TGTGCCAGCAGTTCACGGGTCGCCGACAGGGGGCATGGCTACACCTTC.

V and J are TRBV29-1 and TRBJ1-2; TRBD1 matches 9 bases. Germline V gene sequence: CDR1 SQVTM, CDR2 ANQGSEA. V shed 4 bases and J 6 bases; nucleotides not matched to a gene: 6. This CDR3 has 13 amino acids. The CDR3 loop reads CSVGTGAPHGYTF. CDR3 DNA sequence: TGCAGCGTTGGGACAGGGGCCCCCCATGGCTACACCTTC.

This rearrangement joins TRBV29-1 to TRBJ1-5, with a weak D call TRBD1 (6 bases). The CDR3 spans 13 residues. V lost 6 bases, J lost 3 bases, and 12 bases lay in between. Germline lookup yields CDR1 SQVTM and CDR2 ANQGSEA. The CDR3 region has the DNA TGCAGCGTCTTAACAGGGTTCAATCAGCCCCAGCATTTT. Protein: CSVLTGFNQPQHF.

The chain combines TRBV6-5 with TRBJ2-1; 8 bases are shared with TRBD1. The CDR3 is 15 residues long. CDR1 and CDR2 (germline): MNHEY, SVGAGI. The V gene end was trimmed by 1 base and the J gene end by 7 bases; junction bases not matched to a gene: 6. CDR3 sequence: CASSYFRGRRNEQFF. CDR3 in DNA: TGTGCCAGCAGTTACTTCAGGGGGCGCAGGAATGAGCAGTTCTTC.

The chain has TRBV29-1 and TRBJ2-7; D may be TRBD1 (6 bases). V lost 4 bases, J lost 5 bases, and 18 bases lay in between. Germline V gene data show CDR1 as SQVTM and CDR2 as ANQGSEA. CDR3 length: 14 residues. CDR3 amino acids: CSVGYAGENHEQYF. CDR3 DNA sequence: TGCAGCGTTGGCTACGCAGGGGAGAACCACGAGCAGTACTTC.

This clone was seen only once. Written as DNA, the CDR3 is TGTGCCAGCAGCTTATCCGGGACAGTCACAGATACGCAGTATTTT. Protein product: CASSLSGTVTDTQYF. The gene calls are TRBV5-4 and TRBJ2-3, with TRBD1 matching over 7 bases. This CDR3 is 15 amino acids long. V shed 2 bases and J 2 bases; nucleotides not matched to a gene: 5. CDR1 SGHNT and CDR2 YYREEE come from the germline V gene (reference sequence).

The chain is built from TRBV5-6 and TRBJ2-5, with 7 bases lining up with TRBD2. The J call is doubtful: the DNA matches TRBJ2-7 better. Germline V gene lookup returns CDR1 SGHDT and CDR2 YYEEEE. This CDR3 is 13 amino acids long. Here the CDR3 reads CASSLGGGYEQYF. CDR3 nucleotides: TGTGCCAGCAGCCTCGGCGGGGGCTACGAGCAGTACTTC.

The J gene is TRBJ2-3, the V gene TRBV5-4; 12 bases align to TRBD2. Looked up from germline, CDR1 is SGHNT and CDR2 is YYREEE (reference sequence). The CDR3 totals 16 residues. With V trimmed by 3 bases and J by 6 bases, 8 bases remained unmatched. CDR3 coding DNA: TGTGCCAGCAGCTCCGGGACTAGCGGGTCGGCGGATACGCAGTATTTT. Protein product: CASSSGTSGSADTQYF. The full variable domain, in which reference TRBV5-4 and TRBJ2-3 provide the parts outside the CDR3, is ETGVTQSPTHLIKTRGQQVTLRCSSQSGHNTVSWYQQALGQGPQFIFQYYREEENGRGNFPPRFSGLQFPNYSSELNVNALELDDSALYLCASSSGTSGSADTQYFGPGTRLTVL.

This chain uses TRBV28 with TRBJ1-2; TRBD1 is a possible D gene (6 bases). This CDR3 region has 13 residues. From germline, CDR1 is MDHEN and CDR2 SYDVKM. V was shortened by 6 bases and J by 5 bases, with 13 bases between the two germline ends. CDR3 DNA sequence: TGTGCCAGCAGCAGGGGTATAGCGTATGGCTACACCTTC. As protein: CASSRGIAYGYTF.

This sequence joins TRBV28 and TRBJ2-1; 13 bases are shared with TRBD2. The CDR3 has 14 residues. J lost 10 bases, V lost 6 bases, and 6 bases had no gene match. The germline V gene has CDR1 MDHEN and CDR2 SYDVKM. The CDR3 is CASSGLAGAIEQFF. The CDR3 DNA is TGTGCCAGCAGCGGACTAGCGGGAGCGATCGAGCAGTTCTTC. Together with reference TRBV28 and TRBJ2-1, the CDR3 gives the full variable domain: DVKVTQSSRYLVKRTGEKVFLECVQDMDHENMFWYRQDPGLGLRLIYFSYDVKMKEKGDIPEGYSVSREKKERFSLILESASTNQTSMYLCASSGLAGAIEQFFGPGTRLTVL.